The sequence of this T cell receptor (beta chain) was determined in a study of blood T cell repertoires in COVID-19 (dated by TCRdb to 2018 to 2021). For the wider study: Collaborator samples came from the United States, Italy and Spain and covered acute and convalescent phases of COVID-19. The prospective study material was composed of cDNA or gDNA derived from T cells, B-cell-depleted T cells, or PBMCs. The dataset comprised deeply sampled blood TCRbeta repertoires from subjects exposed to, actively infected with, or recovered from COVID-19. The repertoires were released in a freely available public database meant as a resource for research on the immune response to SARS-CoV-2. The samples were drawn from two sources: the first 160 participants of the ongoing ImmuneRACE study, and fewer than 1,500 subjects contributed by 6 global collaborators. Sample metadata almost always included a de-identified subject ID, COVID-19 status, age in years and sex. Where HLA class I and class II types were available, the types were taken from metadata supplied by the sample provider, not from assay-based typing. The full study reports these points: Clinical and demographic metadata were provided uncurated, with the amount varying by source and participant.

Trimming removed 5 bases from V and 5 bases from J, leaving 18 bases between the germline ends. The CDR3 holds 15 amino acids from the cysteine to the phenylalanine. Only CDR3 DNA is held: 45 bases, read in frame from base 1. The germline V gene encodes CDR1 LGHDT and CDR2 YNNKEL (reference sequence). Note on this clone: No antigen is known for it. No base quality values were provided; no much bigger clone lies one nucleotide off.

Collaborating institutions collected whole blood in K2EDTA tubes following their own protocols. For TCRbeta analysis, collaborators shipped samples as frozen whole blood, isolated PBMCs, or DNA extracted from either of those sample types. The immunoSEQ Assay, a bias-controlled multiplex PCR, was used to amplify TCRbeta CDR3 regions from genomic DNA. In the authors' own workflow: The number of nucleated cells in each sample was estimated by amplification of reference gene primers within the assay. Sequence reads were collapsed and filtered to measure the absolute abundance of every unique TCRbeta CDR3 rearrangement. For each sample, productive Simpson clonality was calculated as the square root of Simpson's diversity index across productive rearrangements. TCRdb took this table from immuneACCESS and kept in-frame rearrangements with V and J called. Such tables lack part of the clones; where checked against another copy, unresolved V genes explain under half of the gap, and the rest is unexplained. V and J calls and clone size come straight from that table; D and trimming were deduced from the DNA. The sample table records about 68,000 clones; 65% to 90% of these occur just once. The ten largest make up 1.4% of the sample.

The sequence came from a woman in her sixties or seventies with acute or convalescent COVID-19. The chain employs TRBV3-1 (or the pseudogene TRBV3-2) and TRBJ1-2; possibly the D gene is TRBD1, per 5 matching bases. Sequencing was carried out using peripheral blood. The CDR3 reads CASSYAGILKYGYTF. In nucleotides, the sequence is TGTGCCAGCAGCTACGCAGGGATTCTGAAGTATGGCTACACCTTC.